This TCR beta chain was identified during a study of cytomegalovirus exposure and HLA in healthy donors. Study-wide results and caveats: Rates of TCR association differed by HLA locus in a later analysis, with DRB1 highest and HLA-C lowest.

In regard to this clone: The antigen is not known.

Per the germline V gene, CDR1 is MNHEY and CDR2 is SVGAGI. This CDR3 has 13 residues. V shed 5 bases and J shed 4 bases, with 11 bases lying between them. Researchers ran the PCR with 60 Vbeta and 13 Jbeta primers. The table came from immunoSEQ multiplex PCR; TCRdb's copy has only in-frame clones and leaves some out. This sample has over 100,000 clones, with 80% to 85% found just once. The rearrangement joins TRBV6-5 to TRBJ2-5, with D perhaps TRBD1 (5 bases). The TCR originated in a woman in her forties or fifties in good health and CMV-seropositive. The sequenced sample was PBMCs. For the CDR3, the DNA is TGTGCCAGCAGTCCTACAGGACGAGAGACCCAGTACTTC. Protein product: CASSPTGRETQYF.